The rows below give T cell receptor beta chains drawn from one sample of a study of post-analysis software for immune sequencing data. One entry per CDR3 protein results from TCRdb running MiXCR on the PCR reads. The repertoire includes a few hundred thousand distinct CDR3 sequences, approximately 34% of them detected once, and 5% to 6% sits in the top ten. The source material was blood. These TCRs come from a girl under 18 with multiple sclerosis. CDR3s include the opening cysteine and the closing phenylalanine or tryptophan. Each record gives: V gene, D gene, J gene, clone size, CDR3 protein, CDR3 DNA. A D gene is named only where the DNA matches it firmly. Clone size is not always given. Where it is, it says once, few, many or a class for expanded clones.

TRBV12-3/TRBV12-4,-,TRBJ2-1,-,CASSSQPAQSSYNEQFF,TGTGCCAGCAGTTCGCAGCCAGCCCAAAGCTCCTACAATGAGCAGTTCTTC
TRBV4-1,TRBD1,TRBJ2-1,-,CASSQDARGRWDEQFF,TGCGCCAGCAGCCAAGATGCGAGGGGGCGCTGGGATGAGCAGTTCTTC
TRBV12-3/TRBV12-4,-,TRBJ2-5,-,CASSFGGIRSSGETQYF,TGTGCCAGCAGTTTTGGGGGCATCAGGAGCTCGGGGGAGACCCAGTACTTC
TRBV20-1,-,TRBJ1-2,-,CSARDPGVLGEGYGYTF,TGCAGTGCTAGAGATCCCGGAGTCTTGGGGGAGGGCTATGGCTACACCTTC
TRBV10-3,-,TRBJ2-1,-,CAISETYNEQFF,TGTGCCATCAGCGAAACCTACAATGAGCAGTTCTTC
TRBV20-1,-,TRBJ2-3,-,CSAHPVGGSTDTQYF,TGCAGTGCGCATCCGGTGGGGGGTAGCACAGATACGCAGTATTTT
TRBV15,-,TRBJ2-7,-,CATSRDGGYEQYF,TGTGCCACCAGCAGAGATGGCGGCTACGAGCAGTACTTC
TRBV20-1,TRBD1,TRBJ2-3,-,CSALRDRGGGTDTQYF,TGCAGTGCTCTACGAGACAGGGGTGGTGGCACAGATACGCAGTATTTT
TRBV28,TRBD1,TRBJ2-3,-,CASSPTGASSTDTQYF,TGTGCCAGCAGTCCGACAGGGGCCTCTAGCACAGATACGCAGTATTTT
TRBV20-1,TRBD1,TRBJ1-2,-,CSARTGNGYGYTF,TGCAGTGCAAGGACAGGGAATGGCTATGGCTACACCTTC
TRBV7-3,TRBD2,TRBJ2-3,-,CASSPTGLAGSDTQYF,TGTGCCAGCAGCCCAACTGGACTAGCGGGGTCAGATACGCAGTATTTT
TRBV28,-,TRBJ2-3,-,CASTTYTDTQYF,TGTGCCAGCACCACCTACACAGATACGCAGTATTTT
TRBV4-2,-,TRBJ2-4,many,CASSQDKGVSIQYF,TGTGCCAGCAGCCAAGATAAGGGGGTCAGCATTCAGTACTTC
TRBV29-1,-,TRBJ2-3,-,CSVEGTASTDTQYF,TGCAGCGTTGAAGGGACGGCTAGCACAGATACGCAGTATTTT
TRBV2,TRBD2,TRBJ2-7,-,CASSEALYSGGDEQYF,TGTGCCAGCAGTGAAGCGCTTTATAGCGGGGGAGACGAGCAGTACTTC
TRBV20-1,-,TRBJ2-7,-,CSAGDQAGNRYEQYF,TGCAGTGCTGGAGATCAGGCGGGGAATCGCTACGAGCAGTACTTC
TRBV20-1,-,TRBJ2-2,-,CSASPFAGELFF,TGCAGTGCTAGCCCCTTCGCCGGGGAGCTGTTTTTT
TRBV29-1,-,TRBJ2-7,-,CSVDHLGEQYF,TGCAGCGTCGACCACCTGGGCGAGCAGTACTTC
TRBV24-1,-,TRBJ2-2,-,CATSEGGQFGRELFF,TGTGCCACCAGTGAAGGAGGACAGTTTGGCCGGGAGCTGTTTTTT
TRBV3-1,-,TRBJ2-7,-,CASSQGGPEQYF,TGTGCCAGCAGCCAAGGAGGGCCCGAGCAGTACTTC
TRBV12-3/TRBV12-4,-,TRBJ1-2,once,CASSPARGSDGYTF,TGTGCCAGCAGCCCAGCCAGGGGAAGTGATGGCTACACCTTC
TRBV6-5,-,TRBJ1-2,many,CASSPDGWNYGYTF,TGTGCCAGCAGTCCGGACGGGTGGAACTATGGCTACACCTTC
TRBV7-8,-,TRBJ2-3,-,CASSLVFWDTQYF,TGTGCCAGCAGCTTAGTCTTCTGGGATACGCAGTATTTT
TRBV19,-,TRBJ2-1,few,CASTSGRALFNEQFF,TGTGCCAGTACCTCTGGGCGGGCGCTTTTCAATGAGCAGTTCTTC
TRBV20-1,TRBD2,TRBJ2-3,-,CSAQGGGGYTDTQYF,TGCAGTGCTCAAGGTGGCGGGGGTTACACAGATACGCAGTATTTT
TRBV4-1,TRBD2,TRBJ2-5,-,CASSQEWSGVGETQYF,TGCGCCAGCAGCCAAGAGTGGAGCGGGGTAGGGGAGACCCAGTACTTC
TRBV12-3/TRBV12-4,-,TRBJ1-2,-,CASSSNTGPVGTF,TGTGCCAGCAGTTCCAACACGGGACCGGTCGGGACCTTC
TRBV6-1,TRBD1,TRBJ1-1,-,CASSALTGGLNTEAFF,TGTGCCAGCAGTGCACTTACAGGGGGTTTGAACACTGAAGCTTTCTTT
TRBV6-6,TRBD2,TRBJ2-1,-,CAIAAGMNNEQFF,TGTGCCATCGCAGCGGGGATGAACAATGAGCAGTTCTTC